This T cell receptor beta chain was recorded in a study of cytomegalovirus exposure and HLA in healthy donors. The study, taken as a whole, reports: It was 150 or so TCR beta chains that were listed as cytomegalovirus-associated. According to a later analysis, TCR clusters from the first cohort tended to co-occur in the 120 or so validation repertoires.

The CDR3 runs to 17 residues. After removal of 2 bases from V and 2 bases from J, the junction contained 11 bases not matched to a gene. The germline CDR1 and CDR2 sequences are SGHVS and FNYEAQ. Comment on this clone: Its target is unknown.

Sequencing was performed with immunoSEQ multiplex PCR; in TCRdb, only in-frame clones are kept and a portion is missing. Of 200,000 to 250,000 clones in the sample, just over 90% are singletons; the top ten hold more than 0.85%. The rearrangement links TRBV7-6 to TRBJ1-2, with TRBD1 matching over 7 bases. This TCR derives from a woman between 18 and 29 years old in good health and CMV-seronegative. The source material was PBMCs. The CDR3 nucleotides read TGTGCCAGCAGCTTACGGTCAGGAGGGGGCGAGAACTATGGCTACACCTTC. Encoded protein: CASSLRSGGGENYGYTF.